The source of this T cell receptor beta chain is a study of PD-L1 blockade in urothelial cancer. Whole-study context: Atezolizumab, begun by patients in the mid-2010s, was given at 1,200 mg intravenously every 3 weeks.

The CDR3 totals 16 residues. The V and J ends lost 4 bases and 6 bases respectively, with 22 bases between them. The germline V gene has CDR1 MNHEY and CDR2 SMNVEV (reference sequence). Generated by immunoSEQ multiplex PCR, the TCRdb table keeps only in-frame clones and is missing some. In the table there are 70,000 or so clones, 70% to 90% of which are singletons. Enrolled patients showed locally advanced or metastatic urothelial carcinoma. The V and J genes are TRBV27 and TRBJ2-7, with D perhaps TRBD1 (5 bases). This specimen consisted of PBMCs, obtained around atezolizumab (anti-PD-L1) treatment. The clonotype was recovered from a man in his sixties with urothelial cancer. CDR3 in DNA: TGTGCCAGCAGTTGGGGTCAGGGTAGGGGCGGCGGCGAGCAGTACTTC. It is translated as CASSWGQGRGGGEQYF.